Described below is a single TCR beta chain sequence and its context. Its antigen remains unidentified. Trimming stripped 0 bases from V and 2 bases from J, with 10 bases between. The length of the CDR3 is 15 residues. Looked up from germline, CDR1 is PRHDT and CDR2 is FYEKMQ (reference sequence). Measured with immunoSEQ multiplex PCR; TCRdb has only the in-frame clones, and not every one. The data hold about 160,000 clones, with 85% to 90% observed a single time. This sample was taken from a study of T cell responses to AZD1222 COVID-19 vaccine. Study results and caveats: None of the repertoires were sampled until the peak T cell response had passed. The sample set comprised mostly white British donors with more females, and clonal diversity was possibly underestimated. The study found Spike-specific TCR breadth and depth rose after two AZD1222 doses. Baseline antibody screening turned up just six seropositive AZD1222 recipients.

This receptor was identified in an adult who received the AZD1222 COVID-19 vaccine. The specimen comprised peripheral blood, sampled 28 days after the second AZD1222 dose. The gene calls are TRBV13 and TRBJ2-5; perhaps TRBD1 as D (6 bases). CDR3 sequence: CASSLGQGLQETQYF. DNA of the CDR3: TGTGCCAGCAGCTTAGGGCAGGGGTTGCAAGAGACCCAGTACTTC.